Listed below are T cell receptor beta chains from one sample, sequenced in a study of blood T cells in healthy people across ages. Using its own MiXCR run on the 5' RACE reads, TCRdb lists one record per CDR3 protein. The sample consists of around 1,900,000 distinct CDR3 sequences, around 42% of them appearing once. The sequenced material came from blood. These receptors originate from a human donor in good health. Both conserved end residues are part of each CDR3. The order of the fields is D gene, J gene, V gene, clone size, CDR3 DNA, CDR3 protein. A D gene is named only where the DNA matches it firmly. Size is stated for part of the rows, as once, few or many counts, or as a class when the clone is expanded.

d_call: .; j_call: TRBJ1-2; v_call: TRBV4-3; clone_size: .; cdr3_nt: TGCGCCAGCAGCCAAATTTCGAGGAACTATGGCTACACCTTC; cdr3_aa: CASSQISRNYGYTF
d_call: TRBD2; j_call: TRBJ2-1; v_call: TRBV7-2; clone_size: many; cdr3_nt: TGTGCCAGCAGCTTTAGCGGGGGGCTCTACAATGAGCAGTTCTTC; cdr3_aa: CASSFSGGLYNEQFF
d_call: .; j_call: TRBJ2-6; v_call: TRBV6-1; clone_size: many; cdr3_nt: TGTGCCAGCAGTGGTGGTGGGTCTGGGGCCAACGTCCTGACTTTC; cdr3_aa: CASSGGGSGANVLTF
d_call: .; j_call: TRBJ2-3; v_call: TRBV29-1; clone_size: .; cdr3_nt: TGCAGCGTTGCTTTGTCAGGGGTCATAGATACGCAGTATTTT; cdr3_aa: CSVALSGVIDTQYF
d_call: .; j_call: TRBJ1-4; v_call: TRBV20-1; clone_size: .; cdr3_nt: TGCAGTGCTAGAGATCGGTACGGTGGTGGAGGTAATGAAAAACTGTTTTTT; cdr3_aa: CSARDRYGGGGNEKLFF
d_call: TRBD1; j_call: TRBJ2-7; v_call: TRBV7-3; clone_size: .; cdr3_nt: TGTGCCAGCAGCCCCACGACAGGGAACGAGCAGTACTTC; cdr3_aa: CASSPTTGNEQYF
d_call: .; j_call: TRBJ1-2; v_call: TRBV15; clone_size: few; cdr3_nt: TGTGTCACCAGCGGGAGACTCACACCGGAGGGGGGCTACACCTTC; cdr3_aa: CVTSGRLTPEGGYTF
d_call: TRBD2; j_call: TRBJ2-1; v_call: TRBV12-3/TRBV12-4; clone_size: .; cdr3_nt: TGTGCCAGCAGCCCTGGCCTGGGGAGCGGGGGGGCCAATGAGCAGTTCTTC; cdr3_aa: CASSPGLGSGGANEQFF
d_call: .; j_call: TRBJ1-1; v_call: TRBV10-3; clone_size: .; cdr3_nt: TGTGCCATCTCCGAACTCCCACAGGGTAACACCCACCTGAACACTGAAGCTTTCTTT; cdr3_aa: CAISELPQGNTHLNTEAFF
d_call: TRBD1; j_call: TRBJ1-6; v_call: TRBV20-1; clone_size: few; cdr3_nt: TGCAGTGCTAGAGATAACAGGGGGATGGGTAATTCACCCCTCCACTTT; cdr3_aa: CSARDNRGMGNSPLHF
d_call: .; j_call: TRBJ2-1; v_call: TRBV4-3; clone_size: .; cdr3_nt: TGCGCCAGCAGCCAAGGCATGTGGTACGGGGATGAGCAGTTCTTC; cdr3_aa: CASSQGMWYGDEQFF
d_call: TRBD2; j_call: TRBJ2-5; v_call: TRBV7-9; clone_size: .; cdr3_nt: TGTGCCAGCAGCCCCCCCCGGGTTGGCGGGGGGACGAAACAAGAGACCCAGTACTTC; cdr3_aa: CASSPPRVGGGTKQETQYF
d_call: TRBD1; j_call: TRBJ2-5; v_call: TRBV7-2; clone_size: .; cdr3_nt: TGTGCCAGCAGCTTAGTTAGGGGGCCAGTCGGACAAGAGACCCAGTACTTC; cdr3_aa: CASSLVRGPVGQETQYF
d_call: TRBD1; j_call: TRBJ2-1; v_call: TRBV15; clone_size: .; cdr3_nt: TGTGCCACCAGCAGAGCTACAGGGGATGAGCAGTTCTTC; cdr3_aa: CATSRATGDEQFF
d_call: .; j_call: TRBJ2-7; v_call: TRBV7-2; clone_size: .; cdr3_nt: TGTGCCAGCAGCTTAGAGCCAGGAGTCTACGTCGAGCAGTACTTC; cdr3_aa: CASSLEPGVYVEQYF
d_call: .; j_call: TRBJ2-4; v_call: TRBV4-3; clone_size: .; cdr3_nt: TGCGCCAGCAGCCAAGAACGGACAGTCCTAAACATTCAGTACTTC; cdr3_aa: CASSQERTVLNIQYF
d_call: .; j_call: TRBJ1-1; v_call: TRBV21-1; clone_size: .; cdr3_nt: TGTGCCAGCACTCTTGGGAGGGGAATCACTGAAGCTTTCTTT; cdr3_aa: CASTLGRGITEAFF
d_call: .; j_call: TRBJ2-3; v_call: TRBV9; clone_size: .; cdr3_nt: TGTGCCAGCAGCGTAGGGGGGTTGGGGACCCCTGGAGATACGCAGTATTTT; cdr3_aa: CASSVGGLGTPGDTQYF
d_call: .; j_call: TRBJ2-7; v_call: TRBV29-1; clone_size: many; cdr3_nt: TGCAGCGTTGGAGGTCGAGCAAACGACATGGGGCAGTACTTC; cdr3_aa: CSVGGRANDMGQYF
d_call: TRBD1; j_call: TRBJ2-1; v_call: TRBV12-3/TRBV12-4; clone_size: .; cdr3_nt: TGTGCCAGCAGGTTCCCGGACAGGGGGTACAATGAGCAGTTCTTC; cdr3_aa: CASRFPDRGYNEQFF
d_call: TRBD2; j_call: TRBJ2-7; v_call: TRBV3-1; clone_size: .; cdr3_nt: TGTGCCAGCAGCCAACACAGCGGGGGTTCCTCCTACGAGCAGTACTTC; cdr3_aa: CASSQHSGGSSYEQYF
d_call: TRBD2; j_call: TRBJ2-7; v_call: TRBV28; clone_size: .; cdr3_nt: TGTGCCAGCAGTTTCCTTCGCGGGGGGGTTATCGAGCAGTACTTC; cdr3_aa: CASSFLRGGVIEQYF
d_call: .; j_call: TRBJ2-3; v_call: TRBV28; clone_size: few; cdr3_nt: TGTGCCAGCACTTGGGATCCATTCGCGAATACGCAGTATTTT; cdr3_aa: CASTWDPFANTQYF
d_call: .; j_call: TRBJ2-3; v_call: TRBV6-5; clone_size: .; cdr3_nt: TGTGCCAGCAGTTACTCCGGCAGAGGTAGCACAGATACGCAGTATTTT; cdr3_aa: CASSYSGRGSTDTQYF
d_call: TRBD2; j_call: TRBJ2-1; v_call: TRBV7-9; clone_size: .; cdr3_nt: TGTGCCAGCAGCTCGCAACTAGCGGGGGGATACAATGAGCAGTTCTTC; cdr3_aa: CASSSQLAGGYNEQFF
d_call: TRBD1; j_call: TRBJ1-6; v_call: TRBV5-5; clone_size: .; cdr3_nt: TGTGCCAGCAGCTCGGACAGGGGGCAGGAACCCCTCCACTTT; cdr3_aa: CASSSDRGQEPLHF
d_call: .; j_call: TRBJ1-1; v_call: TRBV7-6; clone_size: once; cdr3_nt: TGTGCCAGCAGCTTAAGAGGGCAGGGACTTTACACTGAAGCTTTCTTT; cdr3_aa: CASSLRGQGLYTEAFF
d_call: TRBD2; j_call: TRBJ2-1; v_call: TRBV20-1; clone_size: .; cdr3_nt: TGCAGTGCTATAGCGGGGGGGACCTACAATGAGCAGTTCTTC; cdr3_aa: CSAIAGGTYNEQFF
d_call: .; j_call: TRBJ2-7; v_call: TRBV7-2; clone_size: few; cdr3_nt: TGTGCCAGCAGCTTAATAGGTTCCGTGTACGAGCAGTACTTC; cdr3_aa: CASSLIGSVYEQYF
d_call: .; j_call: TRBJ2-4; v_call: TRBV20-1; clone_size: .; cdr3_nt: TGCAGTGCCTCACGGGGTCTTGAGATTAACAATGAGCAGTACTTC; cdr3_aa: CSASRGLEINNEQYF
d_call: .; j_call: TRBJ2-1; v_call: TRBV20-1; clone_size: few; cdr3_nt: TGCAGTGCTACAGGGGGATTACGGGGGGCCAGGTACAATGAGCAGTTCTTC; cdr3_aa: CSATGGLRGARYNEQFF
d_call: .; j_call: TRBJ2-5; v_call: TRBV4-2; clone_size: few; cdr3_nt: TGTGCCAGCAGCCAAGGAGCAGGGACCGAGAGAACCCAGTACTTC; cdr3_aa: CASSQGAGTERTQYF
d_call: TRBD1; j_call: TRBJ2-7; v_call: TRBV7-9; clone_size: .; cdr3_nt: TGTGCCGGCAGCTTATCGACAGGGACCTCCTACGAGCAGTACTTC; cdr3_aa: CAGSLSTGTSYEQYF
d_call: TRBD2; j_call: TRBJ2-3; v_call: TRBV7-2; clone_size: .; cdr3_nt: TGTGCCAGCAGCTTAGAAGCGGGGGTCCCGAATACGCAGTATTTT; cdr3_aa: CASSLEAGVPNTQYF
d_call: TRBD2; j_call: TRBJ2-3; v_call: TRBV10-3; clone_size: .; cdr3_nt: TGTGCCATCAGTGACGTGGGGGGGACAGATACGCAGTATTTT; cdr3_aa: CAISDVGGTDTQYF
d_call: .; j_call: TRBJ2-3; v_call: TRBV10-3; clone_size: .; cdr3_nt: TGTGCCATCAGTGAGTCGACCGGGGTCACAGATACGCAGTATTTT; cdr3_aa: CAISESTGVTDTQYF
d_call: TRBD1; j_call: TRBJ2-5; v_call: TRBV2; clone_size: .; cdr3_nt: TGTGCCAGCAGTGAATTTACCGGGACAGGGAGAAGTGGAGAGACCCAGTACTTC; cdr3_aa: CASSEFTGTGRSGETQYF
d_call: TRBD1; j_call: TRBJ1-2; v_call: TRBV11-2; clone_size: .; cdr3_nt: TGTGCCAGCAGCTCCTTTAACAGGGGAACAAACTATGGCTACACCTTC; cdr3_aa: CASSSFNRGTNYGYTF
d_call: .; j_call: TRBJ1-1; v_call: TRBV12-5; clone_size: few; cdr3_nt: TGTGCTAGTGGTTTGGTAGAGGGGATGAACACTGAAGCTTTCTTT; cdr3_aa: CASGLVEGMNTEAFF
d_call: TRBD1; j_call: TRBJ2-2; v_call: TRBV29-1; clone_size: .; cdr3_nt: TGCAGCGTTGGACAGGGGGCTCTCACCGGGGAGCTGTTTTTT; cdr3_aa: CSVGQGALTGELFF
d_call: .; j_call: TRBJ2-7; v_call: TRBV5-6; clone_size: many; cdr3_nt: TGTGCCAGCAGCTCGGGGACTCTCACCTACGAGCAGTACTTC; cdr3_aa: CASSSGTLTYEQYF
d_call: .; j_call: TRBJ1-2; v_call: TRBV27; clone_size: .; cdr3_nt: TGTGCCGGCAGTCCTACCGCCAGGGCCGGTTATGGCTACACCTTC; cdr3_aa: CAGSPTARAGYGYTF
d_call: .; j_call: TRBJ2-7; v_call: TRBV19; clone_size: .; cdr3_nt: TGTGCCAGTAGTATAGAAGCGACAATCAACAATGAGCAGTACTTC; cdr3_aa: CASSIEATINNEQYF
d_call: TRBD1; j_call: TRBJ1-4; v_call: TRBV7-2; clone_size: .; cdr3_nt: TGTGCCAGCAGCTTACAATCTGGGACAGGGAATGAAAAACTGTTTTTT; cdr3_aa: CASSLQSGTGNEKLFF
d_call: .; j_call: TRBJ2-1; v_call: TRBV5-5; clone_size: .; cdr3_nt: TGTGCCAGCAGCTCACGGACCATCTACAATGAGCAGTTCTTC; cdr3_aa: CASSSRTIYNEQFF
d_call: .; j_call: TRBJ2-1; v_call: TRBV20-1; clone_size: .; cdr3_nt: TGCAGTGCTAGAGATCGGGAGTTGTCCTACAATGAGCAGTTCTTC; cdr3_aa: CSARDRELSYNEQFF
d_call: .; j_call: TRBJ2-3; v_call: TRBV10-3; clone_size: .; cdr3_nt: TGTGCCATCAGTGACCCCCTCGGAGATACGCAGTATTTT; cdr3_aa: CAISDPLGDTQYF
d_call: TRBD2; j_call: TRBJ2-7; v_call: TRBV15; clone_size: .; cdr3_nt: TGTGTCACCAGCAGACCTAGCGGGGAAACCAATGAGCAGTACTTC; cdr3_aa: CVTSRPSGETNEQYF
d_call: TRBD2; j_call: TRBJ2-7; v_call: TRBV28; clone_size: few; cdr3_nt: TGTGCCAGCAGTTTATCCGTGGGGGAGATAGCGGGTAGCTCCTACGAGCAGTACTTC; cdr3_aa: CASSLSVGEIAGSSYEQYF
d_call: .; j_call: TRBJ2-1; v_call: TRBV5-6; clone_size: few; cdr3_nt: TGTGCCAGCAGCCTGGATACTAGGGATGAGCAGTTCTTC; cdr3_aa: CASSLDTRDEQFF
d_call: TRBD2; j_call: TRBJ2-7; v_call: TRBV3-1; clone_size: few; cdr3_nt: TGTGCCAGCAGCCAAGAGGGGAGCGGGGTTAGCTCCTACGAGCAGTACTTC; cdr3_aa: CASSQEGSGVSSYEQYF
d_call: TRBD2; j_call: TRBJ2-5; v_call: TRBV20-1; clone_size: few; cdr3_nt: TGCAGTGCACCTAAGCGGGGGGCGTTAGAGACCCAGTACTTC; cdr3_aa: CSAPKRGALETQYF
d_call: .; j_call: TRBJ2-2; v_call: TRBV12-3/TRBV12-4; clone_size: .; cdr3_nt: TGTGCCGGCCCCCGAGTGGCCACCGGGGAGCTGTTTTTT; cdr3_aa: CAGPRVATGELFF